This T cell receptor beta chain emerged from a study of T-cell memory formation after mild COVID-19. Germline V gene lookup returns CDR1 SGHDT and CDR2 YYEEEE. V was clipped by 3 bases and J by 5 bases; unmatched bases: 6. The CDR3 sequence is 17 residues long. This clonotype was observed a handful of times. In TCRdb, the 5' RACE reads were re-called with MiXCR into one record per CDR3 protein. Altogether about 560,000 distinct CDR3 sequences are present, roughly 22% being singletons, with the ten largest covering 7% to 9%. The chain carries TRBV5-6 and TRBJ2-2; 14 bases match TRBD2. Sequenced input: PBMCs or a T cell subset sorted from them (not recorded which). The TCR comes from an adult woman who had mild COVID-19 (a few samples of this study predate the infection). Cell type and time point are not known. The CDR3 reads CASSSGLAGVWTGELFF. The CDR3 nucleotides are TGTGCCAGCAGCTCGGGACTAGCGGGAGTTTGGACCGGGGAGCTGTTTTTT.